One and the same sample provided the 21 T cell receptor beta chains below, sequenced in a study of cytomegalovirus exposure and HLA in healthy donors. 60 Vbeta and 13 Jbeta primers were used in PCR. Measured with immunoSEQ multiplex PCR; TCRdb has only the in-frame clones, and not every one. This table holds some 150,000 clones, around 80% found once. The sequencing input was PBMCs. These receptors all come from a man in his thirties or forties in good health and CMV-seropositive.

The table lists this clone with a count of one. The rearrangement uses TRBV5-6 and TRBJ2-7, with unresolved D. The CDR3 length is 12 residues. CDR1 and CDR2 (germline): SGHDT, YYEEEE. Trimming left V 2 bases short and J 3 bases short, with 6 bases between. Written as DNA, the CDR3 is TGTGCCAGCAGCTTAAACGGCTACGAGCAGTACTTC. Its protein is CASSLNGYEQYF.

V usage is TRBV30 and J usage is TRBJ1-2; D gene unclear. The CDR3 runs to 12 residues. The ends were cut back, 3 bases at V and 8 bases at J, with 13 bases in the middle. CDR1 and CDR2 (germline): GTSNPN, SVGIG (reference sequence). The CDR3 coding sequence is TGTGCCTGGAGCTCGAGTCGAGGGGGCTACACCTTC. This encodes CAWSSSRGGYTF. The variable domain in full, completed from reference TRBV30 and TRBJ1-2, reads SQTIHQWPATLVQPVGSPLSLECTVEGTSNPNLYWYRQAAGRGLQLLFYSVGIGQISSEVPQNLSASRPQDRQFILSSKKLLLSDSGFYLCAWSSSRGGYTFGSGTRLTVV.

This rearrangement joins TRBV5-4 to TRBJ2-5; 9 bases align to TRBD1. The CDR3 has 15 amino acids. Germline loops: CDR1 SGHNT, CDR2 YYREEE (reference sequence). Unmatched junction bases numbered 9, after V lost 4 bases and J lost 5 bases. The CDR3 DNA is TGTGCCAGCAGCCCTCCGGGACAGGGACGGGAGACCCAGTACTTC. Protein: CASSPPGQGRETQYF. The full variable domain, rest sourced from reference TRBV5-4 and TRBJ2-5, is ETGVTQSPTHLIKTRGQQVTLRCSSQSGHNTVSWYQQALGQGPQFIFQYYREEENGRGNFPPRFSGLQFPNYSSELNVNALELDDSALYLCASSPPGQGRETQYFGPGTRLLVL.

The chain is built from TRBV4-1 and TRBJ2-2, with 12 bases that match TRBD2. The J segment lost 2 bases and the V segment lost 4 bases, leaving 2 bases of the junction unmatched. The CDR3 extends over 16 amino acids. Germline V gene lookup returns CDR1 MGHRA and CDR2 YSYEKL. The CDR3 is CASSPGLAGNTGELFF. The CDR3, as DNA: TGCGCCAGCAGCCCGGGACTAGCGGGTAACACCGGGGAGCTGTTTTTT.

V usage is TRBV4-1 and J usage is TRBJ2-5; tentatively, D is TRBD2 (5 bases). V lost 3 bases and J 1 base, leaving 18 bases between the germline ends. This CDR3 contains 17 residues. Germline assignment: CDR1 MGHRA and CDR2 YSYEKL. CDR3 in DNA: TGCGCCAGCAGCCAGAACGGGCTAGCTGCGTTCCAAGAGACCCAGTACTTC. Its translation is CASSQNGLAAFQETQYF.

The V call is TRBV2, the J call TRBJ2-5, with 9 positions matching TRBD1. This CDR3 comprises 13 residues. The germline V gene encodes CDR1 SNHLY and CDR2 FYNNEI. Germline trimming cut 5 bases from V and 5 bases from J; bases unmatched to any gene: 3. This CDR3 is CASSKDRGETQYF. The CDR3 DNA is TGTGCCAGCAGTAAAGACAGGGGGGAGACCCAGTACTTC.

Note on this clone: An end of the junction does not agree with germline; a read error may underlie this. The chain recombines TRBV7-7 with TRBJ2-2, with D possibly matching TRBD2 (6 bases). The germline gives CDR1 SSHAT, CDR2 FNYEAQ (reference sequence). The CDR3 has 13 amino acids. The CDR3 loop is CASSPREAGELFF. CDR3 DNA: TGTGCTAGCAGCCCCAGGGAGGCCGGGGAGCTGTTTTTT.

The gene calls are TRBV18 and TRBJ1-3; no definite D call. The CDR3 sequence is 16 residues long. Germline values: CDR1 KGHSH, CDR2 LQKENI. V lost 2 bases and J 0 bases, leaving 11 bases between the germline ends. The chain's CDR3 is CASSPLLGGSGNTIYF. The CDR3 coding sequence is TGTGCCAGCTCACCATTATTAGGCGGCTCTGGAAACACCATATATTTT.

The V and J genes are TRBV6-1 and TRBJ1-1, with D possibly TRBD1 on 6 matching bases. Trimming took 4 bases from V and 1 from J, leaving 10 bases between them. CDR3 length equals 14 residues. From germline, CDR1 is MNHNS and CDR2 SASEGT. The CDR3 DNA follows: TGTGCCAGCAGTGGGGCGGGGGCGAACACTGAAGCTTTCTTT. This translates into CASSGAGANTEAFF.

CDR3 nucleotides: TGTGCCAGCATCAAAGCGGGGGAGCCCACAGATACGCAGTATTTT. This codes for CASIKAGEPTDTQYF. This sequence joins TRBV5-4 and TRBJ2-3; 8 bases are a match to TRBD2. This CDR3 region has 15 residues. CDR1 and CDR2 from the germline V gene are SGHNT and YYREEE (reference sequence). V was pared by 6 bases and J by 2 bases, with 8 bases of the junction left unmatched.

The chain combines TRBV11-2 with TRBJ2-5; 7 bases fit TRBD2. Germline lookup yields CDR1 SGHAT and CDR2 FQNNGV. The trim removed 2 bases at V and 1 base at J, leaving 4 bases unmatched. This CDR3 has 15 residues. The CDR3 here is CASSLFGGGQETQYF. CDR3 DNA sequence: TGTGCCAGCAGCTTATTTGGGGGGGGCCAAGAGACCCAGTACTTC.

This clone was counted between two and nine times. The V gene is TRBV18, the J gene TRBJ2-5, with 10 bases that match TRBD1. V lost 3 bases and J lost 4; bases outside the gene matches: 5. This CDR3 has 15 residues. Germline-derived CDR1 and CDR2 are KGHSH and LQKENI. CDR3 region: CASSPTGTGAETQYF. The CDR3 nucleotides are TGTGCCAGCTCACCTACCGGGACAGGGGCAGAGACCCAGTACTTC. Using reference TRBV18 and TRBJ2-5 for the parts outside the CDR3, the full variable domain is NAGVMQNPRHLVRRRGQEARLRCSPMKGHSHVYWYRQLPEEGLKFMVYLQKENIIDESGMPKERFSAEFPKEGPSILRIQQVVRGDSAAYFCASSPTGTGAETQYFGPGTRLLVL.

This chain joins TRBV2 and TRBJ2-7; TRBD2 aligns across 7 bases. V trimming: 6 bases; J trimming: 0 bases; junction bases outside the gene matches: 5. CDR1 and CDR2 from the germline V gene are SNHLY and FYNNEI. This CDR3 region has 14 residues. Written as DNA, the CDR3 is TGTGCCAGCAGGTTGACTAGCCACTCCTACGAGCAGTACTTC. This sequence encodes CASRLTSHSYEQYF.

This sequence joins TRBV27 and TRBJ1-5; D remains ambiguous. CDR1 and CDR2 (germline): MNHEY, SMNVEV (reference sequence). Trimming pared 3 bases from V and 1 base from J, leaving 7 bases between. The CDR3 extends over 14 amino acids. CDR3 residues: CASSFGSSNQPQHF. CDR3 nucleotides: TGTGCCAGCAGTTTCGGGTCGAGCAATCAGCCCCAGCATTTT.

J is TRBJ1-1 and V is TRBV7-9, with D tentatively TRBD1 (5 bases). Germline CDR1 SEHNR, CDR2 FQNEAQ (reference sequence). Trimming stripped 5 bases from V and 6 bases from J, with 13 bases between. The CDR3 consists of 13 residues. This chain's CDR3 is CASSLGAWAEAFF. CDR3 nucleotide sequence: TGTGCCAGCAGCCTAGGGGCGTGGGCTGAAGCTTTCTTT.

This clone was detected only once. V usage is TRBV6-6 and J usage is TRBJ1-1, with D unresolved. The CDR3 contains 13 residues. Trimming left V 5 bases short and J 10 bases short, with 17 bases between. Germline loops: CDR1 MNHNY, CDR2 SVGAGI (reference sequence). The chain's CDR3 is CASSRFPEGGAFF. The CDR3 nucleotides read TGTGCCAGCAGTAGGTTTCCGGAGGGTGGAGCTTTCTTT.

The chain couples TRBV7-9 to TRBJ2-3; tentative D call: TRBD2 (5 bases). This CDR3 region has 16 residues. V lost 4 bases and J lost 0, with 14 bases in between. Germline CDR1 and CDR2: SEHNR and FQNEAQ (reference sequence). CDR3 region: CASSSGLGSSTDTQYF. The CDR3 nucleotides are TGTGCCAGCAGCTCGGGGTTGGGGTCTAGCACAGATACGCAGTATTTT.

The chain recombines TRBV4-2 with TRBJ2-7, with a tentative D call TRBD2 (5 bases). V shed 0 bases and J shed 3 bases, with 12 bases lying between them. CDR3 length: 15 residues. The germline V gene has CDR1 LGHNA and CDR2 YNFKEQ. The CDR3 DNA sequence: TGTGCCAGCAGCCAAGAGAGGGATAGTTTCTACGAGCAGTACTTC. This encodes CASSQERDSFYEQYF.

V usage is TRBV7-9 and J usage is TRBJ2-7; D is possibly TRBD1 (5 bases). Germline assignment: CDR1 SEHNR and CDR2 FQNEAQ (reference sequence). The CDR3 length is 13 residues. V was clipped by 5 bases and J by 6 bases, with 14 bases between them. DNA of the CDR3: TGTGCCAGCAGCACACCACAGGTGGCCGAGCAGTACTTC. The encoded protein is CASSTPQVAEQYF.

The chain couples TRBV7-9 to TRBJ1-2; the D is unclear. V lost 1 base, J lost 5 bases, and 11 bases lay in between. The CDR3 spans 14 residues. CDR1 is SEHNR, CDR2 FQNEAQ, per germline (reference sequence). DNA of the CDR3: TGTGCCAGCAGCTTAGGTACGGAACTATATGGCTACACCTTC. It encodes CASSLGTELYGYTF.

This clone appeared once. The rearrangement links TRBV2 to TRBJ1-6; 9 bases are shared with TRBD1. CDR1 SNHLY and CDR2 FYNNEI come from the germline V gene. The CDR3 is 16 amino acids. The V and J ends lost 7 bases and 3 bases, in that order; junction bases with no gene match: 7. CDR3 nucleotide sequence: TGTGCCAGCAATCGGGGACAGGGAAACTATAATTCACCCCTCCACTTT. This translates into CASNRGQGNYNSPLHF.